This TCR beta chain is drawn from a study of T cells in Graves' hyperthyroidism and ophthalmopathy. Lactation, pregnancy, other autoimmune disease or uncontrolled infection excluded patients. Diagnoses used clinical symptoms, serum thyroxine and TRAb, thyroid ultrasound and orbital computed tomography. TCR beta CDR3 regions were amplified from RNA transcripts. Carried out on the TCR CDR3, a first-round RT-PCR used the HTBI primer set. TCRdb passed the multiplex PCR reads through MiXCR, listing each CDR3 protein once. The table has 500,000 to 800,000 distinct CDR3 sequences, approximately 42% seen once; the top ten hold about 7.2%. Ten or more counts support this clonotype. Its antigen is unknown. The CDR3 spans 13 residues. Trimming took 6 bases from V and 0 from J, leaving 5 bases between them. Germline-derived CDR1 and CDR2 are WSHSY and SAAADI. General study findings and limits: Onset of ophthalmopathy came a median around 7.1 months after the model predicted it. Most thyroid clonotypes expanded above 0.001 appeared in blood too.

The sample consisted of peripheral blood or thyroid tissue (not recorded which). The chain is built from TRBV10-2 and TRBJ1-4, with unresolved D. The sequence came from an adult man with Graves' disease, either hyperthyroidism or ophthalmopathy (not recorded which). In nucleotides, the CDR3 is TGCGCCAGCAGGGCTGCAACTAATGAAAAACTGTTTTTT. Protein: CASRAATNEKLFF.